Each of the 20 T cell receptor beta chains below was sequenced from the same sample in a study of early T cells in non-severe SARS-CoV-2 infection (dated by TCRdb to the early 2020s). Library method: 5' RACE. Sequencing instrument: NextSeq 500. The public reads were quality trimmed at Q25 with fastp and then assembled into clones with MiXCR by TCRdb, keeping productive beta chains. A single entry per CDR3 protein holds the most common genes and DNA from its merged rows. This sample gives 45,000 to 65,000 distinct CDR3 sequences in total; around 8.4% of them show up just once. The ten largest clones add up to 4% to 4.5% of the sample. Sequenced sample: whole blood. All receptors derive from an adult who was a healthcare worker with PCR-confirmed SARS-CoV-2 infection or an uninfected control (not recorded which).

This clonotype was picked up many times. The chain carries TRBV5-1 and TRBJ2-1; 16 bases map to TRBD2. The germline V gene encodes CDR1 SGHRS and CDR2 YFSETQ. The CDR3 sequence is 14 residues long. After removal of 4 bases from V and 10 bases from J, the junction contained 2 bases not matched to a gene. The CDR3 DNA reads TGCGCCAGCAGCCCGGGACTAGCGGGAGGGGAGCAGTTCTTC. Residues: CASSPGLAGGEQFF.

In its sample, this clonotype was seen many times. V and J are TRBV25-1 and TRBJ2-1; D uncertain. The V end was cut by 8 bases, the J end by 4 bases, with 3 bases between. The CDR3 has 10 amino acids. Germline CDR1 MGHDK, CDR2 SYGVNS. For the CDR3, the DNA is TGTGCCAGCGGGTACAATGAGCAGTTCTTC. Translating it yields CASGYNEQFF.

The V call is TRBV6-5, the J call TRBJ2-7, with D perhaps assigned TRBD1 or TRBD2 (5 bases each). V lost 6 bases and J lost 3, with 12 bases in between. The CDR3 is 13 residues long. Germline V gene data show CDR1 as MNHEY and CDR2 as SVGAGI. The chain's CDR3 is CASRQVRGYEQYF. In DNA, the CDR3 is TGTGCCAGCAGGCAGGTGAGGGGCTACGAGCAGTACTTC.

This clonotype was counted ten times or more. The V and J genes are TRBV3-1 and TRBJ1-1; unclear D gene. This CDR3 is built from 13 residues. Per the germline V gene, CDR1 is LGHDT and CDR2 is YNNKEL (reference sequence). V dropped 6 bases and J dropped 0 bases, with 8 bases sitting between them. CDR3 residues: CASRLGVNTEAFF. CDR3 DNA sequence: TGTGCCAGCAGGCTGGGAGTGAACACTGAAGCTTTCTTT. The variable domain in full, completed from reference TRBV3-1 and TRBJ1-1, reads DTAVSQTPKYLVTQMGNDKSIKCEQNLGHDTMYWYKQDSKKFLKIMFSYNNKELIINETVPNRFSPKSPDKAHLNLHINSLELGDSAVYFCASRLGVNTEAFFGQGTRLTVV.

Many counts were recorded for this clonotype. V and J are TRBV20-1 and TRBJ1-1; 7 bases match TRBD1. The CDR3 totals 14 residues. V lost 2 bases to trimming and J lost 1 base; unmatched junction nucleotides: 4. Germline loops: CDR1 DFQATT, CDR2 SNEGSKA (reference sequence). CDR3 sequence reads: CSARLRDRNTEAFF. The DNA of the CDR3 is TGCAGTGCTAGATTGAGGGACAGGAACACTGAAGCTTTCTTT.

Concerning this clonotype: It may be a read error: a sequence one base away is much more abundant. The genes are TRBV18 and TRBJ2-7; D is possibly TRBD1 or TRBD2 (5 bases each). The V and J ends lost 2 bases and 3 bases respectively, with 17 bases between them. There are 16 residues in the CDR3. Germline V CDR1 and CDR2: KGHSH, LQKENI. CDR3 protein: CASSPVRHGTSYEQYF. CDR3 DNA sequence: TGTGCCAGCTCACCAGTCCGGCACGGGACGAGCTACGAGCAGTACTTC.

This clonotype occurred a few times. This chain connects TRBV13 to TRBJ2-1; D unresolved. This CDR3 is built from 17 residues. Trimming left V 3 bases short and J 6 bases short, with 21 bases between. Per germline, CDR1 PRHDT and CDR2 FYEKMQ (reference sequence). The CDR3 DNA follows: TGTGCCAGCAGCTTTAGTCGCTTTGGGGTTTTAGGCAATGAGCAGTTCTTC. Translation: CASSFSRFGVLGNEQFF.

The table lists this clonotype with a few counts. V and J are TRBV6-1 and TRBJ2-1; D might be TRBD2 (6 bases). The CDR3 has 15 amino acids. Germline V lookup: CDR1 MNHNS, CDR2 SASEGT. Trimming took off 4 bases at V and 3 bases at J, with 13 bases between the two ends. The CDR3 sequence is CASSVVAVSYNEQFF. In DNA form, the CDR3 reads TGTGCCAGCAGTGTAGTAGCGGTTAGCTACAATGAGCAGTTCTTC.

There are many counts of this clonotype. The V gene is TRBV2, the J gene TRBJ1-2; 7 bases match TRBD1. The germline V gene has CDR1 SNHLY and CDR2 FYNNEI. The CDR3 consists of 15 residues. V was clipped by 5 bases and J by 4 bases; unmatched bases: 10. CDR3 protein: CASSLIRDSRYGYTF. CDR3 sequence (DNA): TGTGCCAGCAGTCTTATCAGGGACAGCCGCTATGGCTACACCTTC.

In its sample, this clonotype was seen many times. The chain joins TRBV4-2 to TRBJ2-7, with 8 nucleotides matching TRBD1. Germline V gene lookup returns CDR1 LGHNA and CDR2 YNFKEQ. Trimming took 0 bases from V and 8 from J; bases not matched to a gene: 9. The CDR3 consists of 15 residues. The DNA for the CDR3 is TGTGCCAGCAGCCAAGATAGGGGGACAGGTACGAAGCAGTACTTC. Its translation is CASSQDRGTGTKQYF.

This clonotype was counted many times. CDR3 loop: CASSGTGYTGELFF. CDR3 DNA: TGTGCCAGCAGTGGTACAGGTTACACCGGGGAGCTGTTTTTT. The chain couples TRBV25-1 to TRBJ2-2, with a tentative D call TRBD1 (5 bases). This CDR3 contains 14 residues. Germline V gene lookup returns CDR1 MGHDK and CDR2 SYGVNS. The V end lost 4 bases, the J end lost 3 bases, and 9 bases lay between the germline ends.

This clonotype occurred many times. The V call is TRBV6-4, the J call TRBJ1-1; 9 bases map to TRBD1. V trimming: 11 bases; J trimming: 6 bases; junction bases outside the gene matches: 7. This CDR3 has 12 residues. Germline-derived CDR1 and CDR2 are MRHNA and SNTAGT. CDR3 sequence: CAGDRVSAEAFF. In nucleotides, the CDR3 is TGTGCCGGGGACAGGGTGAGCGCTGAAGCTTTCTTT.

This clonotype was picked up many times. The V and J genes are TRBV7-8 and TRBJ2-1, with TRBD2 matching 12 bases. Trimming at V came to 5 bases and at J to 9 bases, leaving 8 bases not matched to a gene. This CDR3 spans 15 amino acids. Germline values: CDR1 SGHVS, CDR2 FQNEAQ. The CDR3 DNA reads as TGTGCCAGCAGCATCCTGCTAGCGGGGGGGCCTGAGCAGTTCTTC. Translating gives CASSILLAGGPEQFF.

This clonotype has a handful of counts. The gene calls are TRBV10-3 and TRBJ2-2; weak D call: TRBD2 (6 bases). CDR3 length: 17 residues. V lost 0 bases and J lost 6, with 17 bases in between. Germline V gene sequence: CDR1 ENHRY, CDR2 SYGVKD. This CDR3 reads CAISESRGLPFAGELFF. The CDR3 DNA sequence: TGTGCCATCAGTGAGTCGAGGGGACTCCCTTTCGCCGGGGAGCTGTTTTTT.

This clonotype was counted a few times. The CDR3 DNA follows: TGTGCCAGCAGCCGGGACCTCTGGGGCTACACCTTC. Its translation: CASSRDLWGYTF. The rearrangement joins TRBV5-5 to TRBJ1-2; D may be TRBD1 (5 bases). The germline V gene encodes CDR1 SGHKS and CDR2 YYEKEE (reference sequence). This CDR3 contains 12 residues. The ends were cut back, 4 bases at V and 8 bases at J, with 12 bases in the middle.

The sample holds a few counts of this clonotype. The chain has TRBV7-3 and TRBJ2-1, with 7 bases matching TRBD1. V was pared by 0 bases and J by 4 bases, with 6 bases of the junction left unmatched. Per the germline V gene, CDR1 is SGHTA and CDR2 is FQGTGA. This CDR3 comprises 16 residues. The CDR3, as DNA: TGTGCCAGCAGCTTAACGTTCGGGACAGAATACAATGAGCAGTTCTTC. Translated, it gives CASSLTFGTEYNEQFF.

The rearrangement links TRBV7-2 to TRBJ2-5; 7 nucleotides line up with TRBD2. Germline V gives CDR1 SGHTA, CDR2 FQGNSA. The CDR3 is made up of 14 amino acids. Trimming removed 5 bases from V and 4 bases from J; junction bases left unmatched: 7. The CDR3 bases are TGTGCCAGCAGCCCAGGACTAGTCGGAGAGACCCAGTACTTC. Translation gives CASSPGLVGETQYF.

This clonotype came up many times. The J gene is TRBJ1-5, the V gene TRBV11-2; no definite D call. Trimming left V 1 base short and J 0 bases short, with 7 bases between. Per the germline V gene, CDR1 is SGHAT and CDR2 is FQNNGV. This CDR3 region has 15 residues. CDR3 protein: CASSLAGNSNQPQHF. As DNA, the CDR3 is TGTGCCAGCAGCTTAGCAGGAAATAGCAATCAGCCCCAGCATTTT.

There are many counts of this clonotype. V is TRBV11-2 and J is TRBJ2-1; no definite D call. The CDR3 has 13 amino acids. The V and J ends lost 1 base and 11 bases respectively, with 12 bases between them. The germline V gene encodes CDR1 SGHAT and CDR2 FQNNGV. CDR3 nucleotides: TGTGCCAGCAGCTTAGTCCGACAAACTCAGCAGTTCTTC. Protein sequence: CASSLVRQTQQFF.

This clonotype was detected ten times or more. CDR3: CASSQQGDTEAFF. In DNA form, the CDR3 reads TGTGCCAGCAGTCAACAGGGGGACACTGAAGCTTTCTTT. The V call is TRBV6-5, the J call TRBJ1-1; TRBD1 matches 8 bases. Germline trimming cut 5 bases from V and 3 bases from J; bases unmatched to any gene: 2. This CDR3 comprises 13 residues. Germline V gene sequence: CDR1 MNHEY, CDR2 SVGAGI.